Reported below is one T cell receptor (beta chain). Per the germline V gene, CDR1 is MNHEY and CDR2 is SMNVEV (reference sequence). Between the trimmed V and J ends, which lost 5 bases and 0 bases, there was a span of 11 bases. The CDR3 has 14 amino acids. This entry is derived from a study of blood T cell repertoires in COVID-19. Overall study: The analysed material was cDNA or gDNA that came from T cells, B-cell-depleted T cells, or PBMCs.

In the authors' methods: The assay estimated nucleated cells by amplifying reference gene primers. Profiling relied on immunoSEQ multiplex PCR, and the TCRdb table lists in-frame clones only, not all of them. The V and J calls and clone size were taken over from that table, and D and trimming were inferred from the DNA. The sample lists over 200,000 clones; approximately 89% were seen once. What was sequenced was peripheral blood. This TCR derives from a woman aged 50 to 60 with acute or convalescent COVID-19. The chain uses TRBV27 and TRBJ2-7, with a possible D match to TRBD2 (5 bases). The CDR3 nucleotides are TGTGCCAGCAGTCAACCGGGAATCTCCTACGAGCAGTACTTC. It specifies CASSQPGISYEQYF.